Below are 6 T cell receptor beta chains sequenced from a single sample in a study of blood T cell repertoires in COVID-19. Produced via immunoSEQ multiplex PCR; TCRdb's table is partial and in-frame only. In the table there are more than 65,000 clones, about four fifths of which are singletons. The source material was peripheral blood. Every receptor here comes from an elderly woman with active or convalescent COVID-19.

The count of this clone is one. The chain employs TRBV30 and TRBJ1-6, with D unresolved. The germline V gene encodes CDR1 GTSNPN and CDR2 SVGIG (reference sequence). The CDR3 totals 14 residues. The V and J ends lost 2 bases and 6 bases respectively, with 11 bases between them. The CDR3 coding sequence is TGTGCCTGGAGTCCCGCAGTTACTAATTCACCCCTCCACTTT. Translating gives CAWSPAVTNSPLHF.

V usage is TRBV7-2 and J usage is TRBJ1-1, with D hard to call. The CDR3 length is 13 residues. Trimming left V 6 bases short and J 5 bases short, with 13 bases between. Looked up from germline, CDR1 is SGHTA and CDR2 is FQGNSA. As DNA, the CDR3 is TGTGCCAGCAGTGAGAGGAGCGCAACTGAAGCTTTCTTT. This codes for CASSERSATEAFF.

The J gene is TRBJ1-2, the V gene TRBV2; D ambiguous. The V and J ends lost 4 bases and 0 bases respectively, with 12 bases between them. The V gene's germline CDR1 is SNHLY and CDR2 FYNNEI. CDR3 length: 15 amino acids. As DNA, the CDR3 is TGTGCCAGCAGTGTACTGCGGATGTCTAACTATGGCTACACCTTC. This encodes CASSVLRMSNYGYTF.

Here the CDR3 DNA reads TGTGCCAGCAGCTTGAGCGGGGGGGATGATACGCAGTATTTT. Amino acids: CASSLSGGDDTQYF. This chain joins TRBV7-2 and TRBJ2-3, with TRBD2 identical over 10 bases. The germline V gene has CDR1 SGHTA and CDR2 FQGNSA. This CDR3 spans 14 amino acids. Losses at the gene ends were 3 bases for V and 6 bases for J; bases not matched to a gene: 3.

The chain uses TRBV7-3 and TRBJ2-7; TRBD2 matches 13 bases. CDR1 SGHTA and CDR2 FQGTGA come from the germline V gene. The CDR3 consists of 17 residues. V lost 1 base to trimming and J lost 4 bases; unmatched junction nucleotides: 7. This CDR3 reads CASSLILSGLAGYEQYF. CDR3 sequence (DNA): TGTGCCAGCAGCTTAATATTGTCGGGACTAGCGGGATACGAGCAGTACTTC.

This clone has more than one count but fewer than ten. The CDR3 DNA is TGTGCCAGCAGTTCAGGGTTGGAACGTAATTCACCCCTCCACTTT. It translates to CASSSGLERNSPLHF. This chain connects TRBV6-5 to TRBJ1-6; tentatively, D is TRBD1 (5 bases). V shed 4 bases and J shed 6 bases, with 13 bases lying between them. CDR1 is MNHEY, CDR2 SVGAGI, per germline. The CDR3 totals 15 residues.